The 25 T cell receptor beta chains in this list originate from one sample, sequenced in a study of shared clonotypes between healthy human individuals (dated by TCRdb to about 2020). Receptor libraries were prepared by the immunoSEQ multiplex PCR assay. TCRdb obtained this table from immuneACCESS and retained in-frame rearrangements with V and J assigned. These tables miss some clones; where compared with another copy, unresolved V genes account for less than half of the shortfall, and the remainder is unexplained. The sample records more than 850,000 clones, around three quarters of which are singletons. The top ten constitute 0.4% to 0.55% of the sample. The sequenced material came from memory CD4+ T cells from PBMCs. The cell subset or site label, as the study defines it: CD45RA-negative fraction. Every receptor here comes from a man younger than 35 in good health. Some clones in this sample may be carry-over from other donors' samples.

The rearrangement links TRBV5-1 to TRBJ2-7, with 11 bases fitting TRBD1. The CDR3 runs 13 residues. V shed 4 bases and J 6 bases; nucleotides not matched to a gene: 3. The germline CDR1 and CDR2 sequences are SGHRS and YFSETQ. This CDR3 reads CASSPDRGREQYF. DNA of the CDR3: TGCGCCAGCAGCCCGGACAGGGGGCGCGAGCAGTACTTC.

This clone was recorded a few times. It is unclear where the CDR3 begins or ends on the DNA, so no DNA is shown, and the CDR3 is as TCRdb lists it. The J gene is TRBJ1-1, the V gene TRBV2. The CDR3 is 13 amino acids long, termini counted. Germline V gene sequence: CDR1 SNHLY, CDR2 FYNNEI. The CDR3 sequence is CASILEGNTEAFF.

This clone was detected only once. This sample also contains other DNA sequences that code for the same CDR3. This chain joins TRBV20-1 and TRBJ2-5; no clear D gene. The length of the CDR3 is 11 residues. CDR1 is DFQATT, CDR2 SNEGSKA, per germline (reference sequence). V was clipped by 3 bases and J by 3 bases, with 5 bases between them. The CDR3 reads CSASREETQYF. Here the CDR3 DNA reads TGCAGTGCTAGTCGTGAAGAGACCCAGTACTTC.

CDR3 region: CASSTRLAGGPGNEQFF. For the CDR3, the DNA is TGTGCCAGCAGCACCCGACTAGCGGGAGGGCCGGGCAATGAGCAGTTCTTC. The chain employs TRBV7-9 and TRBJ2-1; 14 bases line up with TRBD2. The CDR3 loop spans 17 amino acids. Germline values: CDR1 SEHNR, CDR2 FQNEAQ (reference sequence). Trimming cost V 5 bases and J 6 bases; bases outside gene matches: 9.

The chain combines TRBV20-1 with TRBJ2-7; D is unresolved. Trimming removed 2 bases at V and 4 bases at J, with 0 bases between. Germline V lookup: CDR1 DFQATT, CDR2 SNEGSKA (reference sequence). This CDR3 spans 9 amino acids. CDR3 sequence: CSARYEQYF. The CDR3, as DNA: TGCAGTGCTAGATACGAGCAGTACTTC.

This clone was seen only a few times. V gene TRBV30 combines with J gene TRBJ1-1; no clear D gene. The V end lost 2 bases, the J end lost 3 bases, and 1 base lay between the germline ends. This CDR3 has 10 residues. Germline assignment: CDR1 GTSNPN and CDR2 SVGIG (reference sequence). The CDR3 nucleotides read TGTGCCTGGAGTTACACTGAAGCTTTCTTT. It translates to CAWSYTEAFF.

The chain joins TRBV7-6 to TRBJ2-3; TRBD2 matches 11 bases. Germline-derived CDR1 and CDR2 are SGHVS and FNYEAQ. The J segment lost 1 base and the V segment lost 5 bases, leaving 5 bases of the junction unmatched. This CDR3 has 16 residues. The CDR3 DNA reads TGTGCCAGCAGCGACTTAGCGGGAGGGCGCACAGATACGCAGTATTTT. It specifies CASSDLAGGRTDTQYF.

This clone was counted a few times. The rearrangement joins TRBV6-5 to TRBJ1-6; possible D gene TRBD1, 5 bases. The CDR3 runs 14 residues. Looked up from germline, CDR1 is MNHEY and CDR2 is SVGAGI. V lost 7 bases, J lost 10 bases, and 17 bases lay in between. For the CDR3, the DNA is TGTGCCAGCAAAGTTGACAGATCAGAATCACCCCTCCACTTT. Protein sequence: CASKVDRSESPLHF.

This clone appeared a few times. This chain connects TRBV19 to TRBJ1-2, with TRBD1 matching over 7 bases. Per the germline V gene, CDR1 is LNHDA and CDR2 is SQIVND (reference sequence). The CDR3 is made up of 12 amino acids. The V gene end was trimmed by 6 bases and the J gene end by 14 bases; junction bases not matched to a gene: 12. CDR3 residues: CASSPADRDETF. CDR3 in DNA: TGTGCCAGTAGCCCAGCTGACAGGGATGAAACCTTC. The variable domain in full, completed from reference TRBV19 and TRBJ1-2, reads DGGITQSPKYLFRKEGQNVTLSCEQNLNHDAMYWYRQDPGQGLRLIYYSQIVNDFQKGDIAEGYSVSREKKESFPLTVTSAQKNPTAFYLCASSPADRDETFGSGTRLTVV.

The rearrangement links TRBV5-4 to TRBJ2-5, with TRBD2 matching 7 bases. J lost 3 bases, V lost 6 bases, and 11 bases had no gene match. This CDR3 is 15 amino acids long. The germline gives CDR1 SGHNT, CDR2 YYREEE (reference sequence). The DNA for the CDR3 is TGTGCCAGCAACCCGGGGGGAGCGGGTAAAGAGACCCAGTACTTC. This translates into CASNPGGAGKETQYF.

Regarding this clone: Other DNA sequences in this specimen translate into the identical CDR3. The V and J genes are TRBV2 and TRBJ2-7; D call uncertain. The germline V and J ends were trimmed by 6 bases and 4 bases, with 7 bases remaining between them. Per the germline V gene, CDR1 is SNHLY and CDR2 is FYNNEI. This CDR3 is 11 amino acids long. The CDR3 DNA reads as TGTGCCAGCAGGGCTACTTACGAGCAGTACTTC. Amino acids: CASRATYEQYF.

This clone turned up a few times. Other DNA sequences in the sample encode the same CDR3. V usage is TRBV2 and J usage is TRBJ2-3; D may be TRBD1 (6 bases). Germline V gene lookup returns CDR1 SNHLY and CDR2 FYNNEI. V lost 2 bases and J lost 3, with 6 bases in between. This CDR3 region has 13 residues. Here the CDR3 reads CASSERGTDTQYF. CDR3 DNA: TGTGCCAGCAGTGAAAGGGGGACAGATACGCAGTATTTT.

This clone appeared a single time. The chain combines TRBV7-9 with TRBJ2-1, with a possible D match to TRBD1 (5 bases). CDR3 length: 15 amino acids. V was cut by 3 bases and J by 5 bases, with 14 bases left in between. In germline, CDR1 is SEHNR, CDR2 FQNEAQ (reference sequence). This chain's CDR3 is CASSFKGLGDNEQFF. CDR3 sequence (DNA): TGTGCCAGCAGCTTTAAAGGCCTAGGGGACAATGAGCAGTTCTTC.

V and J are TRBV9 and TRBJ1-1; D ambiguous. The CDR3 is 13 residues long. Per the germline V gene, CDR1 is SGDLS and CDR2 is YYNGEE. Trimming left V 3 bases short and J 3 bases short, with 9 bases between. The CDR3 DNA reads as TGTGCCAGCAGCGCCCAAATGGACACTGAAGCTTTCTTT. It translates to CASSAQMDTEAFF. Full variable domain (missing parts from reference TRBV9 and TRBJ1-1): DSGVTQTPKHLITATGQRVTLRCSPRSGDLSVYWYQQSLDQGLQFLIQYYNGEERAKGNILERFSAQQFPDLHSELNLSSLELGDSALYFCASSAQMDTEAFFGQGTRLTVV.

The V and J genes are TRBV5-1 and TRBJ1-3; D is undetermined. Trimming cost V 3 bases and J 1 base, with 8 bases left between them. Germline CDR1 SGHRS, CDR2 YFSETQ. The CDR3 runs to 14 residues. The CDR3 region has the DNA TGCGCCAGCAGCTCAACCCCTTCTGGAAACACCATATATTTT. Residues: CASSSTPSGNTIYF.

The genes are TRBV5-5 and TRBJ1-1, with a possible D match to TRBD1 (5 bases). V was trimmed by 4 bases and J by 5 bases, leaving 18 bases between them. CDR1 is SGHKS, CDR2 YYEKEE, per germline (reference sequence). The CDR3 is made up of 15 amino acids. The DNA for the CDR3 is TGTGCCAGCAGCCAGGGTTACGGAGGAGGAACTGAAGCTTTCTTT. Residues: CASSQGYGGGTEAFF.

The chain carries TRBV19 and TRBJ1-3, with D hard to call. CDR3 length: 14 amino acids. V lost 9 bases and J lost 0, with 12 bases in between. The germline CDR1 and CDR2 sequences are LNHDA and SQIVND (reference sequence). The DNA of the CDR3 is TGTGCCAGCGCCGGGGATTTCTCTGGAAACACCATATATTTT. Amino acid sequence: CASAGDFSGNTIYF.

The chain couples TRBV12-5 to TRBJ2-5, with unresolved D. CDR1 LGHNT and CDR2 FRNRAP come from the germline V gene. V was shortened by 2 bases and J by 1 base, with 5 bases between the two germline ends. The CDR3 sequence is 13 residues long. The CDR3 region has the DNA TGTGCTAGTGGTTTGCTAGGCCAAGAGACCCAGTACTTC. Residues: CASGLLGQETQYF.

V gene TRBV23-1 combines with J gene TRBJ1-1, with D unclear. TRBV23-1 is filed as an ORF, its function uncertain. The V end lost 1 base, the J end lost 4 bases, and 13 bases lay between the germline ends. This CDR3 spans 15 amino acids. DNA for the CDR3: TGCGCCAGCAGTCAATTGGCGGTTTGGTGCACTGAAGCTTTCTTT. Amino acid sequence: CASSQLAVWCTEAFF.

The chain carries TRBV2 and TRBJ2-2, with D maybe TRBD1 (5 bases). CDR1 and CDR2 from the germline V gene are SNHLY and FYNNEI. There are 13 residues in the CDR3. V lost 8 bases, J lost 4 bases, and 11 bases lay in between. CDR3 in DNA: TGTGCCAGCCGACAGAGTCGCACCGGGGAGCTGTTTTTT. It codes for CASRQSRTGELFF.

For the CDR3, the DNA is TGTGCCAGCAGGGAGTACACCGGGGAGCTGTTTTTT. Its protein product is CASREYTGELFF. The rearrangement uses TRBV6-1 and TRBJ2-2; the D is unclear. The CDR3 is made up of 12 amino acids. V was trimmed by 6 bases and J by 3 bases, leaving 5 bases between them. Germline V gene data show CDR1 as MNHNS and CDR2 as SASEGT.

The chain couples TRBV7-2 to TRBJ2-5; 8 bases line up with TRBD2. V dropped 5 bases and J dropped 5; count of bases not matched to a gene: 10. The CDR3 is made up of 15 amino acids. The germline V gene encodes CDR1 SGHTA and CDR2 FQGNSA. The CDR3 is CASSPSKTSAETQYF. For the CDR3, the DNA is TGTGCCAGCAGCCCGTCGAAGACTAGCGCGGAGACCCAGTACTTC.

Worth noting for this clone: A far larger clone is only one base removed, so a read error is likely. This sequence joins TRBV5-5 and TRBJ2-3; 7 nucleotides agree with TRBD2. The V gene's germline CDR1 is SGHKS and CDR2 YYEKEE (reference sequence). CDR3 length equals 13 residues. CDR3: CASGGTNTDAQYF. CDR3 DNA: TGTGCCAGCGGGGGGACTAACACAGATGCGCAGTATTTT.

This clone was observed once. V is TRBV29-1 and J is TRBJ1-2, with 7 bases that match TRBD1. The CDR3 is 12 amino acids. V was clipped by 8 bases and J by 6 bases; unmatched bases: 9. Germline CDR1 is SQVTM and CDR2 is ANQGSEA. DNA for the CDR3: TGCAGCAGTCTTGGACAGGACCATGGCTACACCTTC. As protein: CSSLGQDHGYTF.

V is TRBV27 and J is TRBJ1-2; the D is unclear. Germline CDR1 reads MNHEY; CDR2 reads SMNVEV (reference sequence). Deletions cut 7 bases from V and 7 bases from J, with 4 bases between. The CDR3 contains 9 residues. In nucleotides, the CDR3 is TGTGCCAGCAAGCCTGGCTACACCTTC. Translated, it gives CASKPGYTF.